This T cell receptor beta chain was observed in a study of shared T cell receptors in the human thymus (dated by TCRdb to about 2021). At the level of the whole study: The study examined how the human thymus generates shared, self-reactive T-cell receptor alpha chains.

The library came from the immunoSEQ multiplex PCR assay. TCRdb limited this immuneACCESS table to in-frame rearrangements with V and J called. A share of clones is missing; checked studies link under half to unresolved V genes, and the rest is unexplained. This sample comprises 550,000 to 800,000 clones, 70% to 90% of them detected only once. The ten most abundant clones make up roughly 0.01% of the sample. A remark on this clone: The target of this receptor is not known. No base quality values were provided; no much bigger clone lies one nucleotide off.

V is cut back by 4 bases and J by 5 bases, with 7 bases in the junction unmatched. CDR1 and CDR2 were assigned from the germline V gene as SNHLY and FYNNEI. From the cysteine through the phenylalanine, the CDR3 covers 14 amino acids. This entry keeps only the CDR3 DNA: 42 bases, framed from base 1. This same sample was also part of a study on human thymus T cells. The second investigation adds: Immunologically healthy infants undergoing open corrective cardiac surgery for congenital heart defects in Finland were used as donors. Thymus tissue was obtained as surgical resects removed during corrective cardiac surgery. Biased V and J gene segment usage appeared to be present in both thymic and peripheral blood repertoires. Highly overlapping thymic TCR repertoires among unrelated individuals were reported in the related research. The study used roughly eight infant thymus samples plus four related peripheral blood samples to characterize TCR alpha and beta repertoires. The cohort included a handful of male and a couple of female infants, with donor ages spanning 7 to 244 days. After being mechanically released from the tissue, thymocytes were kept at -70 degrees C in pellets of about 8.5-32 million cells. Genomic DNA was extracted from frozen cell pellets with a QIAsymphony instrument. Using the immunoSEQ multiplex PCR assay, the TCRB and TCRAD loci were amplified from a standardized quantity of quality-controlled genomic DNA. The amplicons spanned the V(D)J region and were long enough to cover the CDR3 and allow V and J genes to be identified. Through the commercial immunoSEQ service, the amplicons were sequenced on an Illumina platform. Primer bias and sequencing errors were corrected as previously described, and TCRAD and TCRB definitions were based on the IMGT database. Repertoires were analysed with immunoSEQ Analyzer 3.0 and VDJTools, covering basic statistics, V/J segment usage, diversity estimates, rarefaction and pairwise overlap. Diversity was estimated using the Chao1, ChaoE, Efron-Thisted, Shannon and inverse Simpson indices, and was also estimated on datasets down-sampled to the size of the smallest sample. Repertoire overlap was determined by strict matching of CDR3 nucleotide sequence, V gene and J gene, and Jaccard-based multidimensional scaling clustering was applied. On average, thymus samples gave 750,000 to 1,000,000 unique TCRB clonotypes, whereas blood samples gave 75,000 to 85,000.

What was sequenced was thymocytes. The origin of this receptor is a girl under three years old with a congenital heart defect. Donor details come from another sample of the same person, matched by shared clones. The receptor chain draws on TRBV2 and TRBJ2-5; 7 central bases correspond to TRBD2. The nucleotide sequence is TGTGCCAGCAGTGTGGAGGTGGGGGGGGAGACCCAGTACTTC. Translated, this is CASSVEVGGETQYF.